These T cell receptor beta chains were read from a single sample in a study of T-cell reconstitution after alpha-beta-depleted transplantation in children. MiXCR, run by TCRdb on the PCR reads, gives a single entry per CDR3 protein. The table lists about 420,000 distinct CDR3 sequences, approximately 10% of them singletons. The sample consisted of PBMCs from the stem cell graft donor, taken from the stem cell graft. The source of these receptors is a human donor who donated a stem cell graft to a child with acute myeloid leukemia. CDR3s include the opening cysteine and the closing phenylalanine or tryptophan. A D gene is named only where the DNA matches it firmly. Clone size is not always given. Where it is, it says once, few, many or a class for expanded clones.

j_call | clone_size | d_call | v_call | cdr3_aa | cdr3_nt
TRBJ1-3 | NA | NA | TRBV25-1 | CASSEFEKDSGNTIYF | TGTGCCAGCAGTGAATTTGAGAAGGACTCTGGAAACACCATATATTTT
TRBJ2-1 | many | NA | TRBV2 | CASSLLLGNEQFF | TGTGCCAGCTCCCTCCTCCTAGGAAATGAGCAGTTCTTC
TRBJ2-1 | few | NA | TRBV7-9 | CASSPPEGPTNVNEQFF | TGTGCCAGCAGCCCCCCTGAGGGGCCTACAAATGTCAATGAGCAGTTCTTC
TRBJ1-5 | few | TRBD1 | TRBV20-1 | CSAGTGAWDQPQHF | TGCAGTGCTGGGACAGGGGCTTGGGATCAGCCCCAGCATTTT
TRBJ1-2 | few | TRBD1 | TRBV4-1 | CASSQAGQGYGYTF | TGCGCCAGCAGCCAAGCGGGACAGGGGTACGGCTACACCTTC
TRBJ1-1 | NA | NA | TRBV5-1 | CASSLLGGDTEAFF | TGCGCCAGCAGCTTGCTTGGGGGGGACACTGAAGCTTTCTTT
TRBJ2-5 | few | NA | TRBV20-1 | CSAQVPRGRETQYF | TGCAGTGCCCAGGTCCCACGAGGGCGGGAGACCCAGTACTTC
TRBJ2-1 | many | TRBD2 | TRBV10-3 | CAIMPAGGLEQFF | TGTGCCATCATGCCAGCGGGGGGGCTAGAGCAGTTCTTC
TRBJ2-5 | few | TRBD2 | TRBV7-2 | CASSLGLAGSGTQYF | TGTGCCAGCAGCTTAGGACTAGCGGGATCGGGGACCCAGTACTTC
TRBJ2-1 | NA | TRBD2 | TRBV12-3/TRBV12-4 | CASSPRYSGRRGNEQFF | TGTGCCAGCAGTCCTCGGTATAGCGGGAGACGGGGCAATGAGCAGTTCTTC
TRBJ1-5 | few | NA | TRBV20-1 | CSARETVMGYNQPQHF | TGCAGTGCTAGAGAGACGGTGATGGGGTACAATCAGCCCCAGCATTTT
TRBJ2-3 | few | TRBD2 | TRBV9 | CASSVGSGRSDTQYF | TGTGCCAGCAGCGTAGGTAGCGGGAGATCAGATACGCAGTATTTT
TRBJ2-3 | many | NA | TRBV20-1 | CSLPQPSTDTQYF | TGCAGTCTCCCACAGCCTAGCACAGATACGCAGTATTTT
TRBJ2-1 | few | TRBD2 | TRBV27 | CASSRGGGAYNEQFF | TGTGCCAGCAGTCGGGGCGGGGGGGCCTACAATGAGCAGTTCTTC
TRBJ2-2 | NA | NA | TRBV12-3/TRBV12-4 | CASSGTGDTGELFF | TGTGCCAGCAGCGGGACGGGAGACACCGGGGAGCTGTTTTTT
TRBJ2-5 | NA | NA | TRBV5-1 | CASTPSMSETQYF | TGCGCCAGCACCCCAAGTATGTCAGAGACCCAGTACTTC
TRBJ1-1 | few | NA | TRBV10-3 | CAITPKGQNTEAFF | TGTGCCATCACCCCAAAAGGGCAGAACACTGAAGCTTTCTTT
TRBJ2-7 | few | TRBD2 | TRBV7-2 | CASSRIAGVYEQYF | TGTGCCAGCAGCCGAATAGCGGGAGTTTACGAGCAGTACTTC
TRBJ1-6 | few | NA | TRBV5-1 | CASSLNTYNSPLHF | TGCGCCAGCAGCTTGAACACTTATAATTCACCCCTCCACTTT
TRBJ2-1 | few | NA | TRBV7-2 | CASSSREKLRSYNEQFF | TGTGCCAGCAGCTCGAGGGAGAAATTACGGTCCTACAATGAGCAGTTCTTC
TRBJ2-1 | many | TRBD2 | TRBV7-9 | CASSWGLAGPYNEQFF | TGTGCCAGCAGCTGGGGACTAGCGGGACCGTACAATGAGCAGTTCTTC
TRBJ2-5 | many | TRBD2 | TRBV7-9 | CASSGTSGMGGETQYF | TGTGCCAGCAGCGGGACTAGCGGGATGGGAGGAGAGACCCAGTACTTC
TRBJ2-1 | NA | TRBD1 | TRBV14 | CASSQEQGARADERFF | TGTGCCAGCAGCCAAGAACAGGGGGCTCGGGCGGATGAGCGGTTCTTC
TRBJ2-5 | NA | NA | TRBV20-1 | CSVTGTYRGETQYF | TGCAGTGTCACAGGGACCTATCGGGGGGAGACCCAGTACTTC